This T cell receptor (beta chain) emerged from a study of T-cell memory formation after mild COVID-19. The CDR3 totals 17 residues. Germline values: CDR1 SGHVS, CDR2 FQNEAQ. Trimming removed 5 bases at V and 0 bases at J, with 16 bases between. Study conclusions and caveats: Clones that got smaller from day 15 to 85 had even CD4/CD8, while clones growing later tipped toward CD4+.

In its sample, this clonotype was seen many times. The antigen remains unidentified. Employing constant-segment primers, 5'RACE generated TCR alpha and TCR beta cDNA libraries bearing sample barcodes and UMIs. From the 5' RACE reads, TCRdb called clonotypes with MiXCR, one entry per CDR3 protein. In the table there are around 420,000 distinct CDR3 sequences, 20% to 25% of which are singletons. The receptor's source is an adult woman who had mild COVID-19 (a few samples of this study predate the infection). Cell type and time point are not known. The sample was PBMCs or a T cell subset sorted from them (not recorded which). V and J are TRBV7-8 and TRBJ2-2; D might be TRBD1 or TRBD2, each matching 5 bases. The CDR3 sequence: CASSLSRGRPNTGELFF. The CDR3 DNA follows: TGTGCCAGCAGCCTTTCGAGGGGCCGACCGAACACCGGGGAGCTGTTTTTT.